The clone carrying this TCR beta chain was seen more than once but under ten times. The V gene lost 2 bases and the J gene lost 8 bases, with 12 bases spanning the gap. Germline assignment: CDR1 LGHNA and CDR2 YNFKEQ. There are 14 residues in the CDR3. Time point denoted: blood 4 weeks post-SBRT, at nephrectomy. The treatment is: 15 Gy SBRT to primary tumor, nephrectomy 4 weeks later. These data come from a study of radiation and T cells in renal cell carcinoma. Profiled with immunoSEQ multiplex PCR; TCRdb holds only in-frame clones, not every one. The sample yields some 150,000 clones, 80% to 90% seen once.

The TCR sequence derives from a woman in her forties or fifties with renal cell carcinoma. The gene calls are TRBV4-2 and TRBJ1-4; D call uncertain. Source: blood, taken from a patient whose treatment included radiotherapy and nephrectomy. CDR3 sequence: CASSQPLMSEKLFF. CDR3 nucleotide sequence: TGTGCCAGCAGCCAACCCCTGATGAGCGAAAAACTGTTTTTT.